This T cell receptor beta chain was recorded in a study of cytomegalovirus exposure and HLA in healthy donors. For this clone: Its specificity is unknown.

The PCR made use of 60 Vbeta and 13 Jbeta primers. Generated by immunoSEQ multiplex PCR, the TCRdb table keeps only in-frame clones and is missing some. Seen here are roughly 140,000 clones, about 64% observed once, and the top ten hold 2.5% to 3.5%. The study, taken as a whole, reports: The analysis excluded some indistinguishable V segments, including TRBV6-2 and TRBV6-3. In vitro testing confirmed three CMV-associated chains as specific for CMV antigens. In a later analysis, TCR beta V- and J-gene trimming was associated with a missense DCLRE1C variant. Cytomegalovirus-associated TCR beta chains were listed, numbering 150 to 200.

The CDR3 has 22 residues. J gave up 0 bases and V 5 bases, and 26 bases lay outside the gene matches. CDR1 and CDR2 from the germline V gene are LNHDA and SQIVND (reference sequence). The specimen was PBMCs. This chain links TRBV19 with TRBJ1-1; 8 nucleotides line up with TRBD1. The sequence came from a woman between 25 and 40 years old in good health and CMV-seropositive. This CDR3 is CASSVVVAGQEVEFLVNTEAFF. In nucleotides, the CDR3 is TGTGCCAGTAGTGTAGTAGTTGCGGGACAGGAGGTTGAATTCCTCGTGAACACTGAAGCTTTCTTT.